A selection of T cell receptor beta chains follows, all from one sample in a study of T cell changes during pregnancy in multiple sclerosis. TCRdb's copy holds only in-frame clones and misses some; the assay was immunoSEQ multiplex PCR. The data contain 100,000 to 130,000 clones, approximately 90% of them singletons. The specimen comprised peripheral blood, sampled in the third trimester of pregnancy. The receptors were sampled from a female donor in good health, enrolled as a control in a pregnancy study. Each CDR3 is given with its conserved first and last residue. Each record gives: clone size, V gene, D gene, J gene, CDR3 protein, CDR3 DNA. D genes are given only for firm matches. Not every row has a clone size; where given, it reads once, few, many or a size class.

NA	TRBV11-3	NA	TRBJ1-1	CASSLDYLEAFF	TGTGCCAGCAGCTTAGACTACCTTGAAGCTTTCTTT
NA	TRBV18	NA	TRBJ1-1	CASSPYLPGESTEAFF	TGTGCCAGCTCACCATACCTCCCAGGGGAGAGCACTGAAGCTTTCTTT
NA	TRBV7-8	TRBD2	TRBJ2-1	CASSLTSGGYNEQFF	TGTGCCAGCAGCTTAACTAGCGGGGGCTACAATGAGCAGTTCTTC
NA	TRBV7-2	TRBD2	TRBJ2-5	CASSFSGRGSEETQYF	TGTGCCAGCAGCTTTAGCGGGAGGGGCTCGGAGGAGACCCAGTACTTC
NA	TRBV19	NA	TRBJ1-4	CATYNEKLFF	TGTGCCACCTATAATGAAAAACTGTTTTTT
NA	TRBV7-9	NA	TRBJ1-2	CASSSLTGLNYGYTF	TGTGCCAGCAGCTCCCTAACAGGGTTAAACTATGGCTACACCTTC
NA	TRBV6-5	TRBD2	TRBJ2-3	CASSYIAGVDTQYF	TGTGCCAGCAGTTACATTGCGGGGGTAGATACGCAGTATTTT
NA	TRBV18	NA	TRBJ1-3	CASSRESSGNTIYF	TGTGCCAGCTCACGGGAGAGCTCTGGAAACACCATATATTTT
NA	TRBV11-3	NA	TRBJ1-5	CASSLAAGCMGNQPQHF	TGTGCCAGCAGCTTAGCTGCAGGGTGTATGGGCAATCAGCCCCAGCATTTT
NA	TRBV7-2	TRBD1	TRBJ1-1	CASSSQGVGNTEAFF	TGTGCCAGCAGCTCTCAGGGGGTTGGGAACACTGAAGCTTTCTTT
NA	TRBV7-2	TRBD1	TRBJ1-5	CASSPQTGENQPQHF	TGTGCCAGCAGCCCTCAGACAGGGGAGAATCAGCCCCAGCATTTT
NA	TRBV5-4	NA	TRBJ2-3	CASSLAGSDTQYF	TGTGCCAGCAGCTTGGCCGGGTCAGATACGCAGTATTTT
NA	TRBV4-3	NA	TRBJ2-1	CASSQDAGYYNEQFF	TGCGCCAGCAGCCAAGATGCGGGTTACTACAATGAGCAGTTCTTC
once	TRBV25-1	NA	TRBJ2-7	CASSESGGSYEQYF	TGTGCCAGCAGTGAATCGGGGGGCAGCTACGAGCAGTACTTC
NA	TRBV7-9	TRBD1	TRBJ2-3	CASSPRTGVSSDTQYF	TGTGCCAGCAGCCCCCGGACAGGGGTGAGTTCGGATACGCAGTATTTT
few	TRBV30	TRBD1	TRBJ1-1	CAWTRQGNTEAFF	TGTGCCTGGACTCGACAGGGAAACACTGAAGCTTTCTTT
NA	TRBV13	TRBD1	TRBJ1-1	CASRRGQGSWNTEAFF	TGTGCCAGCAGGAGGGGACAGGGGTCGTGGAACACTGAAGCTTTCTTT
NA	TRBV6-5	TRBD2	TRBJ2-7	CASSYASGAGHEQYF	TGTGCCAGCAGTTACGCGAGCGGGGCTGGCCACGAGCAGTACTTC
NA	TRBV7-2	TRBD2	TRBJ2-2	CASSSTGTRGSGELFF	TGTGCCAGCAGCTCAACCGGGACTAGGGGTTCCGGGGAGCTGTTTTTT
NA	TRBV19	NA	TRBJ1-1	CASSILGGAEAFF	TGTGCCAGTAGTATATTGGGAGGGGCTGAAGCTTTCTTT
NA	TRBV27	NA	TRBJ1-1	CASTGNTEAFF	TGTGCCAGTACAGGGAACACTGAAGCTTTCTTT
NA	TRBV29-1	TRBD2	TRBJ2-3	CSVEDQAGGLFGTDTQYF	TGCAGCGTTGAAGATCAGGCGGGGGGGCTATTCGGGACAGATACGCAGTATTTT
NA	TRBV4-3	TRBD2	TRBJ2-2	CASSQTARASGGGTGELFF	TGCGCCAGCAGCCAGACCGCTAGAGCTAGCGGGGGGGGCACCGGGGAGCTGTTTTTT
NA	TRBV4-1	NA	TRBJ2-1	CASSQGSSGNEQFF	TGCGCCAGCAGCCAAGGTTCTTCAGGCAATGAGCAGTTCTTC
NA	TRBV4-2	TRBD1	TRBJ2-2	CASRADRGLGELFF	TGTGCCAGCAGGGCGGACAGGGGGCTGGGGGAGCTGTTTTTT
once	TRBV4-3	NA	TRBJ1-6	CASSQDRDGAPLHF	TGCGCCAGCAGCCAAGACAGGGATGGTGCACCCCTCCACTTT
NA	TRBV6-1	NA	TRBJ1-1	CASRDGGEAFF	TGTGCCAGCAGGGACGGGGGGGAAGCTTTCTTT
NA	TRBV5-1	NA	TRBJ1-1	CASSLERVWTEAFF	TGCGCCAGCAGCTTGGAGCGGGTATGGACTGAAGCTTTCTTT
NA	TRBV14	TRBD2	TRBJ2-1	CASRAGGAPNEQFF	TGTGCCAGCAGGGCGGGGGGGGCCCCCAATGAGCAGTTCTTC
once	TRBV9	NA	TRBJ2-1	CASSAQSRGNYNEQFF	TGTGCCAGCAGCGCTCAGTCTCGGGGGAACTACAATGAGCAGTTCTTC
once	TRBV2	TRBD1	TRBJ2-5	CASSINRGLETQYF	TGTGCCAGCAGTATCAACAGGGGGCTAGAGACCCAGTACTTC
NA	TRBV11-2	TRBD2	TRBJ2-1	CASSLGGGGNEQFF	TGTGCCAGCAGCTTAGGCGGGGGGGGGAATGAGCAGTTCTTC
NA	TRBV27	NA	TRBJ2-5	CASSLLPGRGYQETQYF	TGTGCCAGCAGTTTACTTCCGGGACGGGGGTACCAAGAGACCCAGTACTTC
NA	TRBV6-5	NA	TRBJ2-7	CASSYSPPYEQYF	TGTGCCAGCAGTTACAGCCCCCCCTACGAGCAGTACTTC
NA	TRBV15	TRBD2	TRBJ2-7	CATSRSDLTSGGTYEQYF	TGTGCCACCAGCAGATCTGACCTGACTAGCGGGGGGACCTACGAGCAGTACTTC
NA	TRBV4-1	TRBD1	TRBJ1-2	CASSQQGAVKNGYTF	TGCGCCAGCAGCCAGCAGGGGGCGGTCAAAAATGGCTACACCTTC
NA	TRBV15	NA	TRBJ2-1	CATSSNQGDSYNEQFF	TGTGCCACCAGCAGCAACCAAGGAGATTCCTACAATGAGCAGTTCTTC
NA	TRBV2	TRBD1	TRBJ1-1	CASSSGTGYMNTEAFF	TGTGCCAGCAGCTCCGGGACAGGGTACATGAACACTGAAGCTTTCTTT
NA	TRBV27	NA	TRBJ2-1	CASGGRLGESYNEQFF	TGTGCCAGCGGAGGGAGATTGGGGGAGTCCTACAATGAGCAGTTCTTC
many	TRBV5-1	TRBD1	TRBJ1-2	CASSPGQGAGYGYTF	TGCGCCAGCAGCCCTGGACAGGGGGCTGGGTATGGCTACACCTTC
NA	TRBV6-5	TRBD1	TRBJ2-7	CASSAGQGNREQYF	TGTGCCAGCAGTGCGGGACAGGGTAATCGAGAGCAGTACTTC
once	TRBV7-9	TRBD2	TRBJ2-7	CASSSKVSVAGDYEQYF	TGTGCCAGCAGCTCTAAGGTTTCGGTAGCGGGGGACTACGAGCAGTACTTC
NA	TRBV27	NA	TRBJ2-7	CASSFIAQSTYEQYF	TGTGCCAGCAGTTTCATTGCACAGTCGACCTACGAGCAGTACTTC
NA	TRBV7-9	NA	TRBJ2-1	CASSLRGGYNEQFF	TGTGCCAGCAGCTTGAGGGGGGGGTACAATGAGCAGTTCTTC
few	TRBV6-5	TRBD1	TRBJ2-1	CASFAGGSYNEQFF	TGTGCCAGCTTTGCAGGGGGCTCCTACAATGAGCAGTTCTTC
NA	TRBV29-1	TRBD1	TRBJ1-1	CSVIQGVYTEAFF	TGCAGCGTCATACAGGGGGTATACACTGAAGCTTTCTTT
NA	TRBV4-1	TRBD2	TRBJ2-7	CASLAVETSGGENRYEQYF	TGCGCCAGCCTCGCTGTTGAGACTAGCGGGGGGGAGAATCGATACGAGCAGTACTTC
NA	TRBV7-9	TRBD2	TRBJ2-1	CASSLLAGDLFSYNEQFF	TGTGCCAGCAGCTTACTAGCGGGGGACCTCTTCTCCTACAATGAGCAGTTCTTC
NA	TRBV4-3	TRBD1	TRBJ1-1	CASSPMTGGTEAFF	TGCGCCAGCAGCCCGATGACAGGGGGAACTGAAGCTTTCTTT